The entry that follows covers one TCR beta chain sequence. These data originate in a study of Ad26.COV2.S vaccination and SARS-CoV-2 variants. Study-wide background: Within the COV1001 Ad26.COV2.S trial arm, the donor was enrolled.

Treatment noted: 15 to 20 received Ad26.COV2.S at low or high dose, single or two shots; several received placebo; per-sample allocation not given. The samples date from day 63 after the first vaccine or placebo injection. Boston provided a donor who was an adult aged 18-55 years. The repertoire was sequenced with immunoSEQ multiplex PCR; TCRdb's copy has only in-frame clones and lacks some. The table has more than 400,000 clones, about nine tenths seen once; the top ten hold less than 5.5%. Germline lookup yields CDR1 LGHDT and CDR2 YNNKEL (reference sequence). The ends were cut back, 1 base at V and 5 bases at J, with 11 bases in the middle. This CDR3 has 14 residues.

This clonotype was obtained from a person between 18 and 65 years old who received the Ad26.COV2.S COVID-19 vaccine or a placebo. Sequenced here: peripheral blood, sampled in a trial of Ad26.COV2.S vaccine versus placebo. The rearrangement links TRBV3-1 (or the pseudogene TRBV3-2) to TRBJ2-5, with D maybe TRBD2 (6 bases). The CDR3 nucleotides read TGTGCCAGCAGCCAAGGCATGGGGGGTGAGACCCAGTACTTC. Amino acid sequence: CASSQGMGGETQYF.